The 26 T cell receptor beta chains below were found in one sample sequenced in a study of T cells after yellow fever vaccination. TCRdb re-called the 5' RACE reads with MiXCR, one entry per CDR3 protein. The table lists approximately 250,000 distinct CDR3 sequences, roughly 5.6% of them singletons. The source was CD4+ T cells sorted from PBMCs, collected on the day of the yellow fever booster vaccination. All receptors derive from a man between 18 and 35 years old who received the YFV17D yellow fever vaccine.

This clonotype was observed many times. V is TRBV3-1 and J is TRBJ1-1; no firm D call. The CDR3 sequence is 13 residues long. Trimming left V 0 bases short and J 8 bases short, with 10 bases between. The germline V gene has CDR1 LGHDT and CDR2 YNNKEL (reference sequence). The CDR3 region is CASSQDGVPEAFF. CDR3 sequence (DNA): TGTGCCAGCAGCCAAGATGGGGTACCCGAAGCTTTCTTT.

In this sample, this clonotype turned up many times. This chain joins TRBV5-6 and TRBJ2-5; possible D gene TRBD1, 6 bases. The germline CDR1 and CDR2 sequences are SGHDT and YYEEEE. V lost 7 bases and J lost 2, with 18 bases in between. The CDR3 runs 15 residues. In DNA form, the CDR3 reads TGTGCCAGCTGCCGGGACATTCAGGGGCAAGAGACCCAGTACTTC. It is translated as CASCRDIQGQETQYF.

The rearrangement joins TRBV18 to TRBJ1-1; D gene uncertain. This CDR3 has 14 amino acids. Germline-derived CDR1 and CDR2 are KGHSH and LQKENI. Deletions cut 2 bases from V and 1 base from J, with 8 bases between. CDR3 protein: CASSPILENTEAFF. The CDR3 DNA reads as TGTGCCAGCTCACCAATTTTAGAGAACACTGAAGCTTTCTTT.

This clonotype turned up a few times. V is TRBV7-2 and J is TRBJ1-2; 10 nucleotides line up with TRBD1. Germline CDR1 reads SGHTA; CDR2 reads FQGNSA. J lost 8 bases, V lost 3 bases, and 12 bases had no gene match. The CDR3 is made up of 16 amino acids. The chain's CDR3 is CASSFTYQGQGNGYTF. The CDR3 nucleotides are TGTGCCAGCAGCTTCACTTACCAGGGACAGGGGAACGGCTACACCTTC.

This clonotype was seen at least ten times. The chain couples TRBV6-5 to TRBJ1-5; TRBD1 aligns across 9 bases. The length of the CDR3 is 13 residues. V lost 6 bases to trimming and J lost 7 bases; unmatched junction nucleotides: 4. Germline values: CDR1 MNHEY, CDR2 SVGAGI. The CDR3 here is CASSPGQGQPQHF. CDR3 in DNA: TGTGCCAGCAGCCCGGGACAGGGACAGCCCCAGCATTTT.

The chain couples TRBV3-1 to TRBJ1-2, with 10 nucleotides matching TRBD1. The CDR3 is 14 amino acids. Losses at the gene ends were 4 bases for V and 8 bases for J; bases not matched to a gene: 7. Per germline, CDR1 LGHDT and CDR2 YNNKEL (reference sequence). Here the CDR3 DNA reads TGTGCCAGCAGCCCTCGACAGGGGGCGAAGGGCTACACCTTC. Its translation: CASSPRQGAKGYTF. The variable domain in full, with the rest retrieved from reference TRBV3-1 and TRBJ1-2, is DTAVSQTPKYLVTQMGNDKSIKCEQNLGHDTMYWYKQDSKKFLKIMFSYNNKELIINETVPNRFSPKSPDKAHLNLHINSLELGDSAVYFCASSPRQGAKGYTFGSGTRLTVV.

This clonotype is medium-sized. The chain links TRBV6-4 to TRBJ2-7; a weak D match, TRBD1 (5 bases). Per germline, CDR1 MRHNA and CDR2 SNTAGT. The CDR3 has 14 residues. V was clipped by 2 bases and J by 5 bases, with 13 bases between them. This chain's CDR3 is CASSDIGDSHEQYF. In DNA, the CDR3 is TGTGCCAGCAGTGACATCGGAGACAGTCACGAGCAGTACTTC.

This clonotype has only a few counts. The V call is TRBV20-1, the J call TRBJ2-6; D might be TRBD1 (5 bases). Germline V gives CDR1 DFQATT, CDR2 SNEGSKA (reference sequence). V was clipped by 3 bases and J by 7 bases, with 13 bases between them. There are 14 residues in the CDR3. DNA of the CDR3: TGCAGTGCTAGTTTCAGTCAGGGAGCCAACGTCCTGACTTTC. Translation: CSASFSQGANVLTF.

This clonotype was seen at least ten times. For the CDR3, the DNA is TGTGCCAGCAGTGTTCAGACTAGCGGGGGAACAGATACGCAGTATTTT. This encodes CASSVQTSGGTDTQYF. V usage is TRBV2 and J usage is TRBJ2-3, with 12 bases fitting TRBD2. Germline loops: CDR1 SNHLY, CDR2 FYNNEI. The CDR3 consists of 16 residues. With V trimmed by 4 bases and J by 3 bases, 5 bases remained unmatched.

Concerning this clonotype: Mismatch with germline at one junction end may stem from a read error. V and J are TRBV7-2 and TRBJ2-3; no clear D gene. Germline V gene sequence: CDR1 SGHTA, CDR2 FQGNSA. The CDR3 spans 15 residues. This CDR3 reads CACSLVGSYADTQYF. The CDR3 DNA follows: TGTGCCTGCAGCTTAGTAGGTAGCTACGCAGATACGCAGTATTTT.

This clonotype was counted ten times or more. For the CDR3, the DNA is TGTGCCAGCACCCTGATGAGTTCGGGCAATCAGCCCCAGCATTTT. Translated, it gives CASTLMSSGNQPQHF. The chain joins TRBV12-3 or TRBV12-4 to TRBJ1-5; D not resolved. CDR3 length equals 15 residues. V was shortened by 7 bases and J by 2 bases, with 15 bases between the two germline ends.

This clonotype was counted only a few times. The chain combines TRBV5-1 with TRBJ1-3, with 7 bases that match TRBD1. CDR1 is SGHRS and CDR2 is YFSETQ in the germline V gene. The CDR3 totals 15 residues. The J segment lost 8 bases and the V segment lost 4 bases, leaving 12 bases of the junction unmatched. The CDR3 region has the DNA TGCGCCAGCAGCCCGGGACAGCCAAAAGGTGACACCATATATTTT. It codes for CASSPGQPKGDTIYF.

The table lists this clonotype with a few counts. V usage is TRBV9 and J usage is TRBJ2-7; 10 bases match TRBD1. In germline, CDR1 is SGDLS, CDR2 YYNGEE. The V and J ends lost 0 bases and 5 bases, in that order; junction bases with no gene match: 5. This CDR3 comprises 15 residues. The CDR3, as DNA: TGTGCCAGCAGCGTAGGGGGACAGGGGAGCAACGAGCAGTACTTC. This codes for CASSVGGQGSNEQYF.

This clonotype was seen only a few times. The genes are TRBV12-3 or TRBV12-4 and TRBJ1-2; D possibly corresponds to TRBD1 (6 bases). V was cut by 2 bases and J by 4 bases, with 14 bases left in between. The length of the CDR3 is 15 residues. This chain's CDR3 is CASSLTSTGPYGYTF. The CDR3 nucleotides are TGTGCCAGCAGTTTAACCTCGACAGGACCCTATGGCTACACCTTC.

The table lists this clonotype with a few counts. V gene TRBV5-1 combines with J gene TRBJ1-2; 8 nucleotides line up with TRBD1. Germline CDR1 and CDR2: SGHRS and YFSETQ. This CDR3 is 15 amino acids long. With V trimmed by 2 bases and J by 3 bases, 6 bases remained unmatched. The CDR3 reads CASSLTPTGDYGYTF. In nucleotides, the CDR3 is TGCGCCAGCAGCTTAACTCCGACAGGGGACTATGGCTACACCTTC. The full variable domain, in which reference TRBV5-1 and TRBJ1-2 provide the parts outside the CDR3, is KAGVTQTPRYLIKTRGQQVTLSCSPISGHRSVSWYQQTPGQGLQFLFEYFSETQRNKGNFPGRFSGRQFSNSRSEMNVSTLELGDSALYLCASSLTPTGDYGYTFGSGTRLTVV.

This clonotype was recorded a few times. This sequence joins TRBV6-2 or TRBV6-3 and TRBJ1-1; D gene ambiguous. Germline V CDR1 and CDR2: MNHEY, SVGEGT. Trimming stripped 4 bases from V and 7 bases from J, with 13 bases between. The CDR3 spans 13 residues. The CDR3 spells CASSFSVPNEAFF. In nucleotides, the CDR3 is TGTGCCAGCAGTTTTTCGGTTCCCAATGAAGCTTTCTTT.

This clonotype was detected a few times. The chain has TRBV28 and TRBJ2-1; 10 bases line up with TRBD1. This CDR3 region has 15 residues. After removal of 2 bases from V and 8 bases from J, the junction contained 6 bases not matched to a gene. Germline V gives CDR1 MDHEN, CDR2 SYDVKM. CDR3 loop: CASSLGGQGYDEQFF. The CDR3 DNA follows: TGTGCCAGCAGTTTAGGGGGACAGGGGTACGATGAGCAGTTCTTC.

The gene calls are TRBV20-1 and TRBJ1-5; 8 positions match TRBD1. Germline assignment: CDR1 DFQATT and CDR2 SNEGSKA (reference sequence). CDR3 length: 14 amino acids. Trimming cost V 7 bases and J 3 bases; bases outside gene matches: 8. The CDR3, as DNA: TGCAGTGTCACCACAGGGGGACCCAATCAGCCCCAGCATTTT. Protein product: CSVTTGGPNQPQHF.

This clonotype was counted many times. The V and J genes are TRBV7-2 and TRBJ2-1; possible D gene TRBD1, 5 bases. The CDR3 is made up of 14 amino acids. Deletions cut 1 base from V and 8 bases from J, with 12 bases between. Germline lookup yields CDR1 SGHTA and CDR2 FQGNSA. The CDR3 is CASSLEVRAHEQFF. Here the CDR3 DNA reads TGTGCCAGCAGCTTAGAGGTCAGGGCCCATGAGCAGTTCTTC. Based on the CDR3 plus reference TRBV7-2 and TRBJ2-1, the full variable domain is GAGVSQSPSNKVTEKGKDVELRCDPISGHTALYWYRQSLGQGLEFLIYFQGNSAPDKSGLPSDRFSAERTGGSVSTLTIQRTQQEDSAVYLCASSLEVRAHEQFFGPGTRLTVL.

The J gene is TRBJ2-3, the V gene TRBV9; no firm D call. Germline loops: CDR1 SGDLS, CDR2 YYNGEE. The CDR3 spans 13 residues. V lost 4 bases and J lost 6, with 12 bases in between. The CDR3 sequence is CASSRSFLDTQYF. Written as DNA, the CDR3 is TGTGCCAGCAGCCGCTCGTTTTTGGATACGCAGTATTTT.

This chain uses TRBV6-2 or TRBV6-3 with TRBJ2-6; D may match TRBD1 or TRBD2 (5 bases each). CDR1 is MNHEY, CDR2 SVGEGT, per germline. The V end lost 0 bases, the J end lost 0 bases, and 12 bases lay between the germline ends. The CDR3 sequence is 18 residues long. CDR3 coding DNA: TGTGCCAGCAGTTACTCAGAGGGGACCTCCTCTGGGGCCAACGTCCTGACTTTC. This sequence encodes CASSYSEGTSSGANVLTF.

This clonotype was counted ten times or more. V usage is TRBV27 and J usage is TRBJ2-5; TRBD1 might be the D (6 bases). Between the trimmed V and J ends, which lost 4 bases and 1 base, there was a span of 10 bases. CDR3 length equals 14 residues. Germline V gene data show CDR1 as MNHEY and CDR2 as SMNVEV (reference sequence). CDR3 bases: TGTGCCAGCAGTTCAAGGGACACCCAAGAGACCCAGTACTTC. Protein: CASSSRDTQETQYF.

Many counts were recorded for this clonotype. The V call is TRBV21-1, the J call TRBJ2-7; TRBD1 was called by the table and not checked on the DNA. TRBV21-1 constitutes a pseudogene. CDR3 length equals 20 residues. This chain's CDR3 is CASTLKGLRDRDRALYEQYV. CDR3 bases: TGTGCCAGCACCCTTAAAGGTCTGCGAGATCGGGACAGGGCTCTCTACGAGCAGTACGTC.

J is TRBJ2-1 and V is TRBV7-3; 7 bases line up with TRBD2. The CDR3 is 11 amino acids. Per the germline V gene, CDR1 is SGHTA and CDR2 is FQGTGA. V shed 4 bases, J shed 9 bases, and the junction held 0 bases outside the gene matches. In DNA form, the CDR3 reads TGTGCCAGCAGCTCGGGGGGTGAGCAGTTCTTC. Its protein is CASSSGGEQFF. The whole variable domain, filled in from reference TRBV7-3 and TRBJ2-1, reads GAGVSQTPSNKVTEKGKYVELRCDPISGHTALYWYRQSLGQGPEFLIYFQGTGAADDSGLPNDRFFAVRPEGSVSTLKIQRTERGDSAVYLCASSSGGEQFFGPGTRLTVL.

The chain carries TRBV20-1 and TRBJ1-5, with TRBD1 identical over 8 bases. The V and J ends lost 1 base and 0 bases, in that order; junction bases with no gene match: 11. Germline CDR1 and CDR2: DFQATT and SNEGSKA (reference sequence). This CDR3 has 18 amino acids. This chain's CDR3 is CSARATDRAVDSNQPQHF. CDR3 sequence (DNA): TGCAGTGCTAGAGCAACGGACAGGGCGGTCGATAGCAATCAGCCCCAGCATTTT.

Ten or more counts support this clonotype. The chain combines TRBV11-2 with TRBJ2-1; the D gene is possibly TRBD2 (6 bases). V was pared by 0 bases and J by 12 bases, with 12 bases between. Germline CDR1 is SGHAT and CDR2 is FQNNGV. The CDR3 contains 13 residues. CDR3 loop: CASSLDGQGGQFF. CDR3 nucleotides: TGTGCCAGCAGCTTAGATGGCCAGGGAGGGCAGTTCTTC.